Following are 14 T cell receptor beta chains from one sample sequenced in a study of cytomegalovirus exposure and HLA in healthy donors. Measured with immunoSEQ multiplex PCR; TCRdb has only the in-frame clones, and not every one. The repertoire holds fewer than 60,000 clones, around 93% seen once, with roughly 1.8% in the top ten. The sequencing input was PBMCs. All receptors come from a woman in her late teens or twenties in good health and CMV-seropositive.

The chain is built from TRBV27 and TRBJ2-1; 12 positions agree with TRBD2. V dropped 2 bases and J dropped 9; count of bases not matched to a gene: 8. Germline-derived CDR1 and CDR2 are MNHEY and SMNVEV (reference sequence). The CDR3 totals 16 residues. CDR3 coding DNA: TGTGCCAGCAGTTTAACCCTAGCGGGGGGGCCGAGTGAGCAGTTCTTC. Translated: CASSLTLAGGPSEQFF.

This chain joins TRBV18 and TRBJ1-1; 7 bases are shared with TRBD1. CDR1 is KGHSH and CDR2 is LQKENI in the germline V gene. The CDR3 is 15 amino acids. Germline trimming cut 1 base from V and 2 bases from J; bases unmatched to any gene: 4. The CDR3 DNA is TGTGCCAGCTCACCACTAAGACAGGGTAACACTGAAGCTTTCTTT. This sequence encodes CASSPLRQGNTEAFF. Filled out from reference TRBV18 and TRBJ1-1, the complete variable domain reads NAGVMQNPRHLVRRRGQEARLRCSPMKGHSHVYWYRQLPEEGLKFMVYLQKENIIDESGMPKERFSAEFPKEGPSILRIQQVVRGDSAAYFCASSPLRQGNTEAFFGQGTRLTVV.

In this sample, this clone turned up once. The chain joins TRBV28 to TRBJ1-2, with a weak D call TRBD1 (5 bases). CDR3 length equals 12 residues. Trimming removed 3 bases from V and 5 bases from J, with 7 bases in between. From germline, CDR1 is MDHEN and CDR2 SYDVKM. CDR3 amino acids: CASSLGLYGYTF. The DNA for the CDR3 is TGTGCCAGCAGTTTGGGGCTGTATGGCTACACCTTC.

The CDR3 DNA follows: TGTGCCAGCAGCCTGCAGGGTAGTCGGATCAATGAGCAGTTCTTC. This gives the protein CASSLQGSRINEQFF. The V and J genes are TRBV5-4 and TRBJ2-1, with D possibly TRBD1 on 5 matching bases. Looked up from germline, CDR1 is SGHNT and CDR2 is YYREEE (reference sequence). This CDR3 has 15 residues. The V end lost 4 bases, the J end lost 6 bases, and 17 bases lay between the germline ends. Full variable domain (rest looked up from reference TRBV5-4 and TRBJ2-1): ETGVTQSPTHLIKTRGQQVTLRCSSQSGHNTVSWYQQALGQGPQFIFQYYREEENGRGNFPPRFSGLQFPNYSSELNVNALELDDSALYLCASSLQGSRINEQFFGPGTRLTVL.

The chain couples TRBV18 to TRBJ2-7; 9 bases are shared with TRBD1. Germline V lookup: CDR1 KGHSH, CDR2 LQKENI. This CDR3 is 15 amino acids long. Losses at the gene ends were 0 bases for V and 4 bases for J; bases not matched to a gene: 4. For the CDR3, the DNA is TGTGCCAGCTCACCACCGGGACAGGGTTTGTACGAGCAGTACTTC. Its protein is CASSPPGQGLYEQYF. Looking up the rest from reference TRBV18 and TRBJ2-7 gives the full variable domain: NAGVMQNPRHLVRRRGQEARLRCSPMKGHSHVYWYRQLPEEGLKFMVYLQKENIIDESGMPKERFSAEFPKEGPSILRIQQVVRGDSAAYFCASSPPGQGLYEQYFGPGTRLTVT.

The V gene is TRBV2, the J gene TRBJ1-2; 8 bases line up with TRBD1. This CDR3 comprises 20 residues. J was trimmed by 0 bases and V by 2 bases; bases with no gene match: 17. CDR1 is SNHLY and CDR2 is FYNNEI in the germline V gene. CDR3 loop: CASSEQGAWRRILANYGYTF. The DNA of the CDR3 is TGTGCCAGCAGTGAACAGGGGGCGTGGAGGCGCATTTTAGCTAACTATGGCTACACCTTC.

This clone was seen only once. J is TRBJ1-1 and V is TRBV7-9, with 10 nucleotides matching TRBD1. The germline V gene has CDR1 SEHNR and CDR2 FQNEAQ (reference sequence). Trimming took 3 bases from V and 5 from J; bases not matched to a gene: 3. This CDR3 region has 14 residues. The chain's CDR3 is CASSLTGGKTEAFF. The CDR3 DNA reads TGTGCCAGCAGCTTGACAGGGGGCAAGACTGAAGCTTTCTTT.

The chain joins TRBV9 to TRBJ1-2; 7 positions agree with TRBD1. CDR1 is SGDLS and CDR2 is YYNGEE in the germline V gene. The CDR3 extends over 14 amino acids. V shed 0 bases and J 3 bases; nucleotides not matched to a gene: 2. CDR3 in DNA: TGTGCCAGCAGCGTAGGGACAGGTTACTATGGCTACACCTTC. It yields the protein CASSVGTGYYGYTF.

The CDR3 region has the DNA TGTGCCAGCAGTGCGGACAGGGGCTATGGCTACACCTTC. It is translated as CASSADRGYGYTF. The chain recombines TRBV25-1 with TRBJ1-2; 9 positions agree with TRBD1. With 4 bases clipped from V and 4 bases from J, the junction kept 1 base outside the gene matches. The CDR3 loop spans 13 amino acids. Germline V gene data show CDR1 as MGHDK and CDR2 as SYGVNS.

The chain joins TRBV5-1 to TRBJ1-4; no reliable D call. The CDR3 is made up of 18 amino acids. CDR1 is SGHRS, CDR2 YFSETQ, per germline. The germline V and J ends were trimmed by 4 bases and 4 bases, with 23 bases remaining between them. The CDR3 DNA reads TGCGCCAGCAGCCGGGAACCTTCTGAGATCGAGGGTAATGAAAAACTGTTTTTT. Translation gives CASSREPSEIEGNEKLFF.

CDR3 coding DNA: TGTGCCAGCAGTGAATCCTGGGGACAGGAAATTTATGGCTACACCTTC. It yields the protein CASSESWGQEIYGYTF. J is TRBJ1-2 and V is TRBV6-1; 8 bases are a match to TRBD1. The CDR3 covers 16 residues. Germline V gene lookup returns CDR1 MNHNS and CDR2 SASEGT. V lost 2 bases and J lost 5; bases outside the gene matches: 10.

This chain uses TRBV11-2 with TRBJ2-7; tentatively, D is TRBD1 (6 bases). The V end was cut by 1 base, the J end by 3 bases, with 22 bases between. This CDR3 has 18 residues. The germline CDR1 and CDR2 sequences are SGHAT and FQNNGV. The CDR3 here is CASSLGGIGQSDLYEQYF. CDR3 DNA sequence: TGTGCCAGCAGCTTAGGGGGGATTGGACAGTCAGACCTCTACGAGCAGTACTTC.

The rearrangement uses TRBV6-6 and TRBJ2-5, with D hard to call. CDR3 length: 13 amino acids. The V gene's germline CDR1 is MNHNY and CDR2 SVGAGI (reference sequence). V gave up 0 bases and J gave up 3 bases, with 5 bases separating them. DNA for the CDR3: TGTGCCAGCAGTTACTCAGCCAAAGAGACCCAGTACTTC. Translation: CASSYSAKETQYF.

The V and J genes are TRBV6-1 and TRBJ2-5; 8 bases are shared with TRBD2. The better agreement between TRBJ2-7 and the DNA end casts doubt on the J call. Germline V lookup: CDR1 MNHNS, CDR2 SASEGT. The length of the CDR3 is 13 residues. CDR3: CAGREGGQAEQYF. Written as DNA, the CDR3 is TGTGCCGGACGGGAGGGGGGGCAGGCCGAGCAGTACTTC.